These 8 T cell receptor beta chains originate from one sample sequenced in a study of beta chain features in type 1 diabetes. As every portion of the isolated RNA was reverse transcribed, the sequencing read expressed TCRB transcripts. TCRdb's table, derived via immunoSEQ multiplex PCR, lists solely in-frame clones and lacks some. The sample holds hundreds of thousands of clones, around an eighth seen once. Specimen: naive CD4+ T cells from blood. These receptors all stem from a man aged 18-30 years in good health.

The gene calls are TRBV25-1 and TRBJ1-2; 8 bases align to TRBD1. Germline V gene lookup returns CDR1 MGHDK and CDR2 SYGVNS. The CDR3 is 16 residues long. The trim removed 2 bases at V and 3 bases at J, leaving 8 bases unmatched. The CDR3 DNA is TGTGCCAGCAGTGAAGATCTAACAGGGGGTGACTATGGCTACACCTTC. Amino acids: CASSEDLTGGDYGYTF.

CDR3 loop: CASSAQRELYF. In nucleotides, the CDR3 is TGTGCCAGCAGTGCTCAGCGGGAGTTGTACTTC. This rearrangement joins TRBV2 to TRBJ2-7; TRBD2 matches 8 bases. Looked up from germline, CDR1 is SNHLY and CDR2 is FYNNEI. J lost 12 bases, V lost 4 bases, and 5 bases had no gene match. This CDR3 region has 11 residues.

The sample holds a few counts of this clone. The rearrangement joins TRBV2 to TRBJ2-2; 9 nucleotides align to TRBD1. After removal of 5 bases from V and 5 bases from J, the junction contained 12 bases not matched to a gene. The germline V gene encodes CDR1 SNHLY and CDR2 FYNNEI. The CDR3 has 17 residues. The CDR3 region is CASSPPRQGVRTGELFF. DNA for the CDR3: TGTGCCAGCAGTCCTCCCAGACAGGGGGTGAGAACCGGGGAGCTGTTTTTT.

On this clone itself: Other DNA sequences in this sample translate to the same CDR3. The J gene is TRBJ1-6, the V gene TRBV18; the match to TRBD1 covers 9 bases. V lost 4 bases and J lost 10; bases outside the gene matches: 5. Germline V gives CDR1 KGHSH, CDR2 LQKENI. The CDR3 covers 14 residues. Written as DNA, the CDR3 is TGTGCCAGCTCACTACAGGGGGCAGAATCACCCCTCCACTTT. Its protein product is CASSLQGAESPLHF.

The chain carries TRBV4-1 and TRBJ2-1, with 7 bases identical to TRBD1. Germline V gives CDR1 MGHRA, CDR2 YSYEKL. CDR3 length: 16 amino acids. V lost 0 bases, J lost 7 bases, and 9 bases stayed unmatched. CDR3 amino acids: CASSQDRLDRRNEQFF. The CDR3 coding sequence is TGCGCCAGCAGCCAAGATCGGTTGGACAGGCGAAATGAGCAGTTCTTC.

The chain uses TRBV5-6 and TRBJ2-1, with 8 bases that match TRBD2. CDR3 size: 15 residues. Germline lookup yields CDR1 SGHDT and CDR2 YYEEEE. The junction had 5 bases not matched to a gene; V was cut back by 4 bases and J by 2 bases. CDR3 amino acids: CASSRRLATYNEQFF. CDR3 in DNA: TGTGCCAGCAGCCGTCGACTAGCGACCTACAATGAGCAGTTCTTC.

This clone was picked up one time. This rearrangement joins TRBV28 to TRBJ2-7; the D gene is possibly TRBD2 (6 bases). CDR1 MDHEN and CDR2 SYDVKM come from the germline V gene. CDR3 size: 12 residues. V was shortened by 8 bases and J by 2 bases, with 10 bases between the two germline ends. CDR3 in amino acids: CASQTRPYEQYF. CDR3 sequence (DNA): TGTGCCAGCCAGACTAGACCCTACGAGCAGTACTTC.

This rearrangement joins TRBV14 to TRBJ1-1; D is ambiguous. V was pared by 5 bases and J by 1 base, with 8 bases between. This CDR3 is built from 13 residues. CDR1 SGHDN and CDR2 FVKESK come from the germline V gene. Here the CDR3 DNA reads TGTGCCAGCAGCACCCACAGGAACACTGAAGCTTTCTTT. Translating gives CASSTHRNTEAFF.